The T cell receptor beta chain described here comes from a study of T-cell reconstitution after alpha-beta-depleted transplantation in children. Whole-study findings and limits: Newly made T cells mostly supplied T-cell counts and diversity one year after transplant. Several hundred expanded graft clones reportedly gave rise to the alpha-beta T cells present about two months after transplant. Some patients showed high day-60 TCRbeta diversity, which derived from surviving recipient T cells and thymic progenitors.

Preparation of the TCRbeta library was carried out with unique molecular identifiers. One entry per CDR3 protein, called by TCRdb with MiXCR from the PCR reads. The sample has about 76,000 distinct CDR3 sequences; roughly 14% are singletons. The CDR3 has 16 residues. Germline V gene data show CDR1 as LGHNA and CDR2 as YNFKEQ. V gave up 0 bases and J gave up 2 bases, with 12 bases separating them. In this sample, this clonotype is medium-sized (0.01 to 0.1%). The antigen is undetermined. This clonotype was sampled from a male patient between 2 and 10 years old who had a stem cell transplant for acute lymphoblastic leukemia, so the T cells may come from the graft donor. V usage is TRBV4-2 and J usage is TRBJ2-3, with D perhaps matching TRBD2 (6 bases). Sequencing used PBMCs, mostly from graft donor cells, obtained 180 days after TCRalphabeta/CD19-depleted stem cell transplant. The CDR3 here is CASSQDGGPPTDTQYF. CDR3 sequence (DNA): TGTGCCAGCAGCCAAGATGGAGGGCCACCCACAGATACGCAGTATTTT.